This T cell receptor beta chain was sequenced in a study of identical twins (dated by TCRdb to between 2015 and 2016). For the study in its entirety: TCR alpha and beta repertoires from monozygotic twins, unrelated adults of various ages and cord blood were deep-sequenced to test whether fetal clonotypes persist. To rule out contamination, the twin experiments were replicated at different times with different library preparation protocols.

All donors were healthy Caucasians. The twin cohort consisted of three pairs of female monozygotic twins, all aged roughly 18 to 29 years. Positive isolation kits from Invitrogen were used to isolate the CD4+ and CD8+ T cell populations. This clonotype was observed a handful of times. Its antigen has not been determined. No base quality information exists; no much larger clone differs at one position. The receptor library was made with 5' RACE. The sample was run on an Illumina HiSeq 2000. A universal primer binding site was added through template switching, and the final cDNA carried a unique molecular identifier so that TCR cDNA molecules could be counted accurately. Specific primers in the conserved constant-segment region were used to synthesize first-strand cDNA for TCR alpha and beta chains. Each cDNA library was double barcoded, with a SMART-Mk sample barcode plus Illumina barcodes, to control for contamination. Two successive PCR steps introduced TruSeq adapter sequences along with Illumina sample barcodes. Sequencing of the TCR alpha and beta cDNA libraries was done on the Illumina HiSeq platform using custom primers. The study's own analysis went as follows. Unique molecular identifiers were extracted from raw reads with MiGEC, and CDR3 positions were determined with MiXCR. Recombination models were inferred per individual with the repgenHMM and IGoR tools using an EM algorithm. The tcR package in R was used for shared clonotype analysis, with sharing normalized by the product of cloneset sizes. To study raw recombination free of thymic and clonal selection effects, out-of-frame nonproductive sequences were analyzed. TCRdb passed the public sequencing reads through fastp at Q25 and MiXCR, retaining productive beta sequences. Rows with one shared CDR3 protein collapse into an entry with the most common genes and DNA. TCRdb, rather than the study authors, made the V and J calls. This sample has around 550,000 distinct CDR3 sequences in its table, and 15% of those were observed once. The leading ten clones occupy 0.44% of the sample.

A distance of 4 bases separates the germline ends of V and J, which lose 4 bases and 0 bases respectively. CDR1 LGHDT and CDR2 YNNKEL are derived from the germline V gene (reference sequence). The CDR3, from cysteine to phenylalanine, totals 13 residues. Only CDR3 DNA remains: 39 bases, in frame from the first base. Points the paper makes about the study in general: Out-of-frame TCR alpha sharing in monozygotic twins was systematically underestimated by recombination models, whereas sharing between unrelated individuals was in agreement with the recombination models. Compared with coincidental sharing between unrelated individuals, out-of-frame TCR alpha sequences shared between twins had an excess of sequences with low generation probability. A weaker excess of twin sharing was found in beta out-of-frame sequences because the signal-to-noise ratio was lowered by fewer shared sequences. Zero-insertion analyses could be partly confounded by invariant T cells such as MAIT and iNKT, although diverse VJ usage argued against such confounding for most clonotypes. Abundant cord blood beta clonotypes had fewer insertions, young adult naive repertoires showed a similar but weaker trend, and memory repertoires showed no such trend. Because the same donors could not be followed over many years, conclusions were based on cross-sectional statistical analysis.

The data also belong to a second study, concerning yellow fever vaccine responses in identical twins. The second source states: According to the authors, the vaccine-induced T cell response in identical twins seemed to be partly convergent and partly specific to each individual. Focusing on identical twins, the study followed the T cell clones that responded to the vaccine, and did so with precision.

Material: CD4+ T cells sorted from blood. The rearranged segments are TRBV3-1 and TRBJ1-5; the D gene identity is not certain. The sequence was collected from a young woman in good health. The DNA is as follows: TGTGCCAGCAGCCCGACTAGCAATCAGCCCCAGCATTTT. This encodes CASSPTSNQPQHF.